Each of the 13 T cell receptor beta chains below was sequenced from the same sample in a study of T cell repertoires in cytomegalovirus infection. TCRdb re-called the reads through MiXCR, storing one row per CDR3 protein. The sample holds about 220,000 distinct CDR3 sequences; around two fifths are singletons and the top ten take 59%. No cognate antigen is known for these TCRs. The sample here was CD8+ T cells from cultured PBMCs, taken from culture after CMV antigen stimulation. The source is a human donor in good health (CMV status not recorded). Some clones in this sample may be carry-over from other donors' samples.

The chain has TRBV27 and TRBJ2-2; D might be TRBD1 (5 bases). Germline V gene data show CDR1 as MNHEY and CDR2 as SMNVEV (reference sequence). The length of the CDR3 is 17 residues. V lost 4 bases and J 0 bases, leaving 15 bases between the germline ends. The CDR3 region has the DNA TGTGCCAGCAGTTATCAGACAGTATATTCGAACACCGGGGAGCTGTTTTTT. It encodes CASSYQTVYSNTGELFF.

This clonotype was found a few times. The rearrangement joins TRBV12-3 or TRBV12-4 to TRBJ2-2; D is ambiguous. The CDR3 consists of 11 residues. Trimming took off 7 bases at V and 2 bases at J, with 2 bases between the two ends. CDR3 region: CASKNTGELFF. The CDR3 DNA reads as TGTGCCAGCAAAAACACCGGGGAGCTGTTTTTT.

This clonotype has more than one count but fewer than ten. The chain combines TRBV29-1 with TRBJ2-1; 13 bases map to TRBD2. CDR3 size: 17 residues. V dropped 5 bases and J dropped 0; count of bases not matched to a gene: 7. Germline V gene data show CDR1 as SQVTM and CDR2 as ANQGSEA. CDR3 loop: CSVKGLAGSSSYNEQFF. The CDR3, as DNA: TGCAGCGTTAAGGGACTAGCGGGGAGCAGCTCCTACAATGAGCAGTTCTTC.

This clonotype was detected once. The V gene is TRBV7-3, the J gene TRBJ2-7; either TRBD1 or TRBD2 may supply D (7 bases each). There are 18 residues in the CDR3. CDR1 is SGHTA and CDR2 is FQGTGA in the germline V gene. Trimming removed 2 bases at V and 2 bases at J, with 22 bases between. Here the CDR3 reads CASSLVGEGAAWTYEQYF. CDR3 nucleotides: TGTGCCAGCAGCTTAGTAGGGGAGGGGGCCGCATGGACCTACGAGCAGTACTTC.

This clonotype was counted a few times. This chain links TRBV7-9 with TRBJ2-3; no definite D call. CDR3 length: 14 amino acids. V was shortened by 7 bases and J by 5 bases, with 16 bases between the two germline ends. Per the germline V gene, CDR1 is SEHNR and CDR2 is FQNEAQ (reference sequence). CDR3 DNA: TGTGCCAGCACCCCCCTCATAGTTGTAGATACGCAGTATTTT. It is translated as CASTPLIVVDTQYF.

This chain connects TRBV24-1 to TRBJ2-1, with a weak D call TRBD2 (6 bases). Germline-derived CDR1 and CDR2 are KGHDR and SFDVKD. V was shortened by 0 bases and J by 6 bases, with 11 bases between the two germline ends. The CDR3 is 15 amino acids. In nucleotides, the CDR3 is TGTGCCACCAGTGATTTGAAGGGACTTAGCAATGAGCAGTTCTTC. This encodes CATSDLKGLSNEQFF.

J is TRBJ2-7 and V is TRBV7-8; D is unclear. Trimming shortened V by 6 bases and J by 7 bases, and 22 bases separated the two germline ends. The CDR3 has 15 residues. Germline V gene lookup returns CDR1 SGHVS and CDR2 FQNEAQ. The DNA of the CDR3 is TGTGCCAGCAGTTCCCCCTCCGGACCACCCGGGGAGCAGTACTTC. This encodes CASSSPSGPPGEQYF.

This rearrangement joins TRBV12-3 or TRBV12-4 to TRBJ1-1, with D possibly TRBD1 on 6 matching bases. Between the trimmed V and J ends, which lost 2 bases and 0 bases, there was a span of 13 bases. This CDR3 comprises 16 residues. The CDR3 region is CASSLLDRLMNTEAFF. In DNA form, the CDR3 reads TGTGCCAGCAGTTTATTGGACAGACTCATGAACACTGAAGCTTTCTTT.

The rearrangement links TRBV20-1 to TRBJ1-5, with TRBD1 identical over 9 bases. V was clipped by 1 base and J by 2 bases; unmatched bases: 3. The CDR3 has 15 amino acids. From germline, CDR1 is DFQATT and CDR2 SNEGSKA (reference sequence). In DNA, the CDR3 is TGCAGTGCTAGAGCGGACAGGGGAGGCAATCAGCCCCAGCATTTT. Protein sequence: CSARADRGGNQPQHF.

This sequence joins TRBV12-5 and TRBJ1-1; TRBD1 is a possible D gene (5 bases). V gave up 6 bases and J gave up 6 bases, with 11 bases separating them. The CDR3 is 12 residues long. Germline loops: CDR1 LGHNT, CDR2 FRNRAP. The CDR3 DNA sequence: TGTGCTAGTGGGACGGGACTTTCTGAAGCTTTCTTT. Encoded protein: CASGTGLSEAFF.

The rearrangement links TRBV20-1 to TRBJ2-3; D not resolved. The ends were cut back, 0 bases at V and 4 bases at J, with 8 bases in the middle. Germline CDR1 is DFQATT and CDR2 is SNEGSKA (reference sequence). The CDR3 runs 13 residues. CDR3 amino acids: CSARDPGSDTQYF. CDR3 DNA sequence: TGCAGTGCTAGAGACCCCGGGTCAGATACGCAGTATTTT.

This clonotype has more than one count but fewer than ten. The chain couples TRBV6-2 or TRBV6-3 to TRBJ1-1; D is perhaps TRBD1 (5 bases). The CDR3 runs to 14 residues. Between the trimmed V and J ends, which lost 6 bases and 4 bases, there was a span of 15 bases. Germline CDR1 and CDR2: MNHEY and SVGEGT. The CDR3 loop reads CASREPRGSTEAFF. CDR3 DNA: TGTGCCAGCAGGGAACCCCGGGGCAGCACTGAAGCTTTCTTT.

The chain joins TRBV27 to TRBJ2-1; 7 nucleotides match TRBD2. V was clipped by 2 bases and J by 3 bases; unmatched bases: 4. CDR1 and CDR2 (germline): MNHEY, SMNVEV (reference sequence). CDR3 length equals 15 residues. In DNA form, the CDR3 reads TGTGCCAGCAGTTTAGGGGACTACCTCTACAATGAGCAGTTCTTC. This encodes CASSLGDYLYNEQFF.